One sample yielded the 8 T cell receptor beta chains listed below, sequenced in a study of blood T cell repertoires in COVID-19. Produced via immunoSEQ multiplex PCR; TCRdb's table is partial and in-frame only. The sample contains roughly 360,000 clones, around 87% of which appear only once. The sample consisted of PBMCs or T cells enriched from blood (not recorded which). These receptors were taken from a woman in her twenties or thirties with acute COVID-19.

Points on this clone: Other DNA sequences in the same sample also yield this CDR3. This chain's CDR3 is CASSFLNQPQHF. As DNA, the CDR3 is TGTGCCAGCAGTTTCTTGAATCAGCCCCAGCATTTT. The V and J genes are TRBV27 and TRBJ1-5, with unresolved D. CDR1 MNHEY and CDR2 SMNVEV come from the germline V gene (reference sequence). Trimming left V 3 bases short and J 4 bases short, with 4 bases between. The CDR3 is 12 amino acids.

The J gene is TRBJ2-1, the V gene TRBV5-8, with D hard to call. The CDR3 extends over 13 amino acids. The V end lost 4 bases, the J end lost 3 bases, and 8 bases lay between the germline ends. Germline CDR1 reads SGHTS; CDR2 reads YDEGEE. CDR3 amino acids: CASSIPFYNEQFF. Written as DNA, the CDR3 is TGTGCCAGCAGCATCCCGTTCTACAATGAGCAGTTCTTC.

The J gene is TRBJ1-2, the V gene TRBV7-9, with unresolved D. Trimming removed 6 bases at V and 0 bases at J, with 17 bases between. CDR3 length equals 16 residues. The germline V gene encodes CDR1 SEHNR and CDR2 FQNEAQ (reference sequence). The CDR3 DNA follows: TGTGCCAGCAGTTATTACCCACGCGGAGCTAACTATGGCTACACCTTC. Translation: CASSYYPRGANYGYTF.

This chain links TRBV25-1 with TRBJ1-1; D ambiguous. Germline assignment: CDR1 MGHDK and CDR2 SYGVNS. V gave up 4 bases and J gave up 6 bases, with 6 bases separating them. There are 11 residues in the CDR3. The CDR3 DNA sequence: TGTGCCAGCAGTGGAGGGTCTGAAGCTTTCTTT. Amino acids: CASSGGSEAFF.

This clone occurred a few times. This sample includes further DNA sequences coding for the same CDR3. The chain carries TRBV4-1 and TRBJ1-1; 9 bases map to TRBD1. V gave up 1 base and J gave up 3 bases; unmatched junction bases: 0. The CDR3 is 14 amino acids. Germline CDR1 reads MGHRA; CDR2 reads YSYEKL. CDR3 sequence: CASSQGQGDTEAFF. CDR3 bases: TGCGCCAGCAGCCAAGGACAGGGGGACACTGAAGCTTTCTTT.

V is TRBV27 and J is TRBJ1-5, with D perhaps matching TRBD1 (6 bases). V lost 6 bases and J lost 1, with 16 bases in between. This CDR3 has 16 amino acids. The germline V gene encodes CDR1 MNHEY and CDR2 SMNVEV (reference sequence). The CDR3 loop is CASREQGSGSNQPQHF. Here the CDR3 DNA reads TGTGCCAGCAGAGAACAGGGATCTGGAAGCAATCAGCCCCAGCATTTT.

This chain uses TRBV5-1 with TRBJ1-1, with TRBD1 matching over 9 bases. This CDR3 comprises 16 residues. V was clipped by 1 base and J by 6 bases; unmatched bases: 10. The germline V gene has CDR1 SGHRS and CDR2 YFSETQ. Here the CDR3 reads CASSLQGTGKVAEAFF. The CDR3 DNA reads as TGCGCCAGCAGCTTGCAGGGGACAGGGAAGGTCGCTGAAGCTTTCTTT. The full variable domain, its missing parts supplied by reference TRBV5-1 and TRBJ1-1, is KAGVTQTPRYLIKTRGQQVTLSCSPISGHRSVSWYQQTPGQGLQFLFEYFSETQRNKGNFPGRFSGRQFSNSRSEMNVSTLELGDSALYLCASSLQGTGKVAEAFFGQGTRLTVV.

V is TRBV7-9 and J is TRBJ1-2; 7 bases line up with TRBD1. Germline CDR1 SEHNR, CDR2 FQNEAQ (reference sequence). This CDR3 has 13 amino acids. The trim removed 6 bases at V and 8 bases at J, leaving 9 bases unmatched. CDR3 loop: CASSSNTGDGYTF. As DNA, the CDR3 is TGTGCCAGCAGTTCGAATACAGGGGACGGCTACACCTTC. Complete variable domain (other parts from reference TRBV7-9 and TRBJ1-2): DTGVSQNPRHKITKRGQNVTFRCDPISEHNRLYWYRQTLGQGPEFLTYFQNEAQLEKSRLLSDRFSAERPKGSFSTLEIQRTEQGDSAMYLCASSSNTGDGYTFGSGTRLTVV.